Following are 27 T cell receptor beta chains from one sample sequenced in a study of blood T cell repertoires in COVID-19. Here immunoSEQ multiplex PCR was the method, and the copy in TCRdb shows in-frame clones only, minus some. This repertoire shows about 220,000 clones, approximately 81% found once; its top ten account for over 2.5%. The sample taken for sequencing was peripheral blood. The receptors were sampled from a man between 45 and 60 years old who had recovered from COVID-19.

The chain recombines TRBV7-9 with TRBJ1-4; 8 bases align to TRBD1. Germline lookup yields CDR1 SEHNR and CDR2 FQNEAQ (reference sequence). CDR3 length equals 17 residues. V lost 1 base and J lost 5; bases outside the gene matches: 9. CDR3 in amino acids: CASSLVHGQGPNEKLFF. The CDR3, as DNA: TGTGCCAGCAGCTTAGTCCATGGACAGGGCCCCAATGAAAAACTGTTTTTT.

This chain connects TRBV29-1 to TRBJ2-3; 8 bases map to TRBD2. In germline, CDR1 is SQVTM, CDR2 ANQGSEA. This CDR3 has 14 residues. V gave up 4 bases and J gave up 5 bases; unmatched junction bases: 8. The chain's CDR3 is CSVVGGRKGDTQYF. The CDR3 nucleotides are TGCAGCGTTGTGGGCGGGAGGAAGGGAGATACGCAGTATTTT.

This chain connects TRBV20-1 to TRBJ2-4, with a weak D call TRBD2 (6 bases). Germline V lookup: CDR1 DFQATT, CDR2 SNEGSKA (reference sequence). Trimming took off 3 bases at V and 5 bases at J, with 20 bases between the two ends. The CDR3 runs to 16 residues. The CDR3 sequence: CSASRGLTGTQNIQYF. The CDR3 DNA sequence: TGCAGTGCTAGTAGAGGGTTAACCGGGACTCAAAACATTCAGTACTTC.

This rearrangement joins TRBV7-8 to TRBJ2-7; 10 bases align to TRBD2. CDR1 and CDR2 (germline): SGHVS, FQNEAQ. Trimming cost V 1 base and J 7 bases; bases outside gene matches: 10. CDR3 length: 16 amino acids. The CDR3 sequence is CASSLGSSGSRGEQYF. CDR3 sequence (DNA): TGTGCCAGCAGCTTAGGATCTAGCGGGAGCAGGGGTGAGCAGTACTTC.

The chain links TRBV27 to TRBJ1-2, with 9 bases lining up with TRBD1. This CDR3 is built from 14 residues. Losses at the gene ends were 6 bases for V and 7 bases for J; bases not matched to a gene: 9. The germline V gene encodes CDR1 MNHEY and CDR2 SMNVEV (reference sequence). The DNA for the CDR3 is TGTGCCAGCAGGGGGACAGGGTTGATCGGTGGCTACACCTTC. Its protein is CASRGTGLIGGYTF.

The chain has TRBV14 and TRBJ1-1; unclear D gene. Between the trimmed V and J ends, which lost 0 bases and 4 bases, there was a span of 12 bases. Per germline, CDR1 SGHDN and CDR2 FVKESK. This CDR3 is 15 amino acids long. The CDR3 region is CASSQDPGFRTEAFF. Written as DNA, the CDR3 is TGTGCCAGCAGCCAAGATCCGGGGTTTCGCACTGAAGCTTTCTTT.

This chain joins TRBV19 and TRBJ2-7, with D possibly being TRBD1 (6 bases). Germline V gene data show CDR1 as LNHDA and CDR2 as SQIVND (reference sequence). With 4 bases removed from V and 1 base from J, the gap between germline ends came to 11 bases. The CDR3 is made up of 14 amino acids. The CDR3 DNA sequence: TGTGCCAGTAGTACCGGGACACTTTCCTACGAGCAGTACTTC. Encoded protein: CASSTGTLSYEQYF.

Only a few counts were recorded for this clone. The chain employs TRBV12-3 or TRBV12-4 and TRBJ2-3, with 9 bases matching TRBD2. The CDR3 sequence is 12 residues long. Losses at the gene ends were 7 bases for V and 8 bases for J; bases not matched to a gene: 4. The DNA of the CDR3 is TGTGCCAGCAACGGAGCGGGGGGTACGCAGTATTTT. It translates to CASNGAGGTQYF.

This chain connects TRBV7-2 to TRBJ2-3; D is unclear. There are 14 residues in the CDR3. The V gene lost 3 bases and the J gene lost 2 bases, with 9 bases spanning the gap. The germline CDR1 and CDR2 sequences are SGHTA and FQGNSA. CDR3 amino acids: CASSFQFPTDTQYF. CDR3 nucleotide sequence: TGTGCCAGCAGCTTTCAGTTTCCCACAGATACGCAGTATTTT.

The CDR3 loop reads CASSRTGVNQPQHF. The CDR3 DNA follows: TGTGCCAGCAGTAGGACAGGGGTCAATCAGCCCCAGCATTTT. The chain is built from TRBV27 and TRBJ1-5; 9 bases are shared with TRBD1. The CDR3 runs 14 residues. V shed 5 bases and J 3 bases; nucleotides not matched to a gene: 2. Per the germline V gene, CDR1 is MNHEY and CDR2 is SMNVEV (reference sequence).

This chain joins TRBV28 and TRBJ2-7; the match to TRBD2 covers 10 bases. V lost 4 bases to trimming and J lost 0 bases; unmatched junction nucleotides: 21. CDR3 length: 21 residues. Germline assignment: CDR1 MDHEN and CDR2 SYDVKM. The CDR3 protein is CASSSLKWAGTSVYSSYEQYF. The DNA for the CDR3 is TGTGCCAGCAGTTCACTAAAATGGGCCGGGACTAGCGTTTATAGCTCCTACGAGCAGTACTTC.

V is TRBV2 and J is TRBJ1-6; possible D gene TRBD1, 5 bases. Germline V gene data show CDR1 as SNHLY and CDR2 as FYNNEI. There are 13 residues in the CDR3. Trimming shortened V by 6 bases and J by 10 bases, and 13 bases separated the two germline ends. This CDR3 is CASSVQEQSPLHF. CDR3 bases: TGTGCCAGCAGCGTACAGGAGCAATCACCCCTCCACTTT.

This sequence joins TRBV9 and TRBJ1-6, with no clear D. The CDR3 has 14 amino acids. Germline-derived CDR1 and CDR2 are SGDLS and YYNGEE. V dropped 1 base and J dropped 4 bases, with 6 bases sitting between them. As DNA, the CDR3 is TGTGCCAGCAGCGTATCCCTATATAATTCACCCCTCCACTTT. It translates to CASSVSLYNSPLHF.

The rearrangement uses TRBV25-1 and TRBJ1-1; D is unresolved. Trimming cost V 7 bases and J 4 bases, with 16 bases left between them. This CDR3 has 14 amino acids. From germline, CDR1 is MGHDK and CDR2 SYGVNS. CDR3 amino acids: CASTNAGIPTEAFF. Here the CDR3 DNA reads TGTGCCAGCACAAACGCGGGCATCCCCACTGAAGCTTTCTTT.

The J gene is TRBJ2-7, the V gene TRBV7-9; a weak D match, TRBD2 (6 bases). This CDR3 comprises 17 residues. V was trimmed by 1 base and J by 7 bases, leaving 23 bases between them. CDR1 SEHNR and CDR2 FQNEAQ come from the germline V gene (reference sequence). The CDR3 coding sequence is TGTGCCAGCAGCTTAGTTCGAGCGGGTATGACCCCCAGGGAGCAGTACTTC. It yields the protein CASSLVRAGMTPREQYF.

This rearrangement joins TRBV19 to TRBJ1-1; D is undetermined. V was clipped by 3 bases and J by 6 bases, with 14 bases between them. Germline CDR1 and CDR2: LNHDA and SQIVND (reference sequence). The CDR3 consists of 14 residues. CDR3 loop: CASSMSGIPPEAFF. The CDR3 DNA reads as TGTGCCAGTAGTATGAGCGGTATTCCCCCTGAAGCTTTCTTT.

V and J are TRBV5-6 and TRBJ1-2, with unresolved D. The CDR3 has 15 residues. Germline V gene sequence: CDR1 SGHDT, CDR2 YYEEEE. Trimming stripped 0 bases from V and 2 bases from J, with 11 bases between. As DNA, the CDR3 is TGTGCCAGCAGCTTGGTTCTGACATCCAACTATGGCTACACCTTC. This encodes CASSLVLTSNYGYTF.

The rearrangement joins TRBV11-2 to TRBJ2-3; D possibly corresponds to TRBD2 (5 bases). Trimming pared 5 bases from V and 2 bases from J, leaving 14 bases between. This CDR3 has 15 amino acids. The V gene's germline CDR1 is SGHAT and CDR2 FQNNGV. CDR3 residues: CASSPVGDPTDTQYF. DNA for the CDR3: TGTGCCAGCAGCCCCGTCGGGGATCCCACAGATACGCAGTATTTT.

This chain links TRBV18 with TRBJ2-7, with D possibly TRBD2 on 5 matching bases. Germline CDR1 KGHSH, CDR2 LQKENI. V was trimmed by 3 bases and J by 3 bases, leaving 30 bases between them. The CDR3 is 20 amino acids. CDR3 coding DNA: TGTGCCAGCTCACCGGTCACCCGCAGCGGTGGGATCTTTAGAGGCTACGAGCAGTACTTC. Amino acid sequence: CASSPVTRSGGIFRGYEQYF.

The chain combines TRBV10-3 with TRBJ2-2; tentative D call: TRBD1 (6 bases). Trimming removed 6 bases from V and 0 bases from J, with 8 bases in between. Germline CDR1 reads ENHRY; CDR2 reads SYGVKD. The CDR3 extends over 14 amino acids. The CDR3 nucleotides are TGTGCCATCAGGACAGGCGCGAACACCGGGGAGCTGTTTTTT. Protein product: CAIRTGANTGELFF.

This chain joins TRBV14 and TRBJ2-3; D possibly corresponds to TRBD1 (5 bases). Trimming left V 1 base short and J 0 bases short, with 11 bases between. This CDR3 is built from 16 residues. The germline gives CDR1 SGHDN, CDR2 FVKESK. In DNA, the CDR3 is TGTGCCAGCAGCCAAGTTCCAGGGCTAAGCACAGATACGCAGTATTTT. The encoded protein is CASSQVPGLSTDTQYF.

V usage is TRBV5-4 and J usage is TRBJ2-5, with D hard to call. Germline V lookup: CDR1 SGHNT, CDR2 YYREEE (reference sequence). V was pared by 1 base and J by 5 bases, with 9 bases between. CDR3 length: 13 amino acids. The DNA of the CDR3 is TGTGCCAGCAGCTTGTTCGAGGTTGAGACCCAGTACTTC. Its translation: CASSLFEVETQYF.

The J gene is TRBJ2-1, the V gene TRBV15; the D is unclear. Germline CDR1 LNHNV, CDR2 YYDKDF (reference sequence). V lost 1 base, J lost 4 bases, and 5 bases lay in between. The CDR3 consists of 13 residues. The CDR3 coding sequence is TGTGCCACCAGCAGAGCCACTTACAATGAGCAGTTCTTC. Its translation is CATSRATYNEQFF.

This rearrangement joins TRBV18 to TRBJ2-5, with D maybe TRBD2 (5 bases). CDR3 size: 14 residues. Trimming pared 1 base from V and 5 bases from J, leaving 11 bases between. Per germline, CDR1 KGHSH and CDR2 LQKENI. This CDR3 is CASSPQEGGETQYF. For the CDR3, the DNA is TGTGCCAGCTCACCACAAGAGGGTGGGGAGACCCAGTACTTC.

This rearrangement joins TRBV18 to TRBJ2-5; 11 bases are a match to TRBD2. CDR1 and CDR2 (germline): KGHSH, LQKENI. This CDR3 region has 16 residues. The V and J ends lost 4 bases and 5 bases, in that order; junction bases with no gene match: 9. This CDR3 reads CASSLPLAGGKETQYF. CDR3 nucleotide sequence: TGTGCCAGCTCACTCCCCCTAGCGGGAGGTAAGGAGACCCAGTACTTC.

The DNA of the CDR3 is TGTGCCACCAGCAGATTCGGCTCGTCCGGGACAGGGACGTTTTCACCCCTCCACTTT. It encodes CATSRFGSSGTGTFSPLHF. V gene TRBV15 combines with J gene TRBJ1-6; 9 positions agree with TRBD1. The germline CDR1 and CDR2 sequences are LNHNV and YYDKDF (reference sequence). The CDR3 spans 19 residues. V shed 2 bases, J shed 9 bases, and the junction held 17 bases outside the gene matches. Full variable domain (remainder filled in from reference TRBV15 and TRBJ1-6): DAMVIQNPRYQVTQFGKPVTLSCSQTLNHNVMYWYQQKSSQAPKLLFHYYDKDFNNEADTPDNFQSRRPNTSFCFLDIRSPGLGDTAMYLCATSRFGSSGTGTFSPLHFGNGTRLTVT.

This clone was picked up one time. The chain employs TRBV11-1 and TRBJ1-1; 9 nucleotides align to TRBD1. Trimming removed 5 bases from V and 0 bases from J; junction bases left unmatched: 4. CDR3 length: 15 amino acids. From germline, CDR1 is SGHAT and CDR2 FQDESV (reference sequence). The CDR3 DNA follows: TGTGCCAGCAGCCTGGGACAGGGCCTGAACACTGAAGCTTTCTTT. Translated: CASSLGQGLNTEAFF.